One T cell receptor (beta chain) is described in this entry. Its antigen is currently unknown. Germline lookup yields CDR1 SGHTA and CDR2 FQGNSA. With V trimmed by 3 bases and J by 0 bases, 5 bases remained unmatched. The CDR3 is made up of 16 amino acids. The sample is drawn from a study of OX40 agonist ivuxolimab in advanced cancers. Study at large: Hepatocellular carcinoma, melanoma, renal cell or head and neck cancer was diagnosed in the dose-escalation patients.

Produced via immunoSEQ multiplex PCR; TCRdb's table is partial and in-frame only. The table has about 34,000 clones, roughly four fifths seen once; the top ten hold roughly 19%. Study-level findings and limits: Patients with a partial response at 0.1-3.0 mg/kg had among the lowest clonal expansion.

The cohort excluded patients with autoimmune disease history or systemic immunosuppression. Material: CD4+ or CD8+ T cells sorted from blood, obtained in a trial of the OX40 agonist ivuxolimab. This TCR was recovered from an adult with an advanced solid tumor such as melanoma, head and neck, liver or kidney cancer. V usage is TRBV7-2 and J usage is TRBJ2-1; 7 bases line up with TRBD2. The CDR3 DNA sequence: TGTGCCAGCAGCTTTACCGGGACTAACTCCTACAATGAGCAGTTCTTC. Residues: CASSFTGTNSYNEQFF.